Sequencing of this T cell receptor (beta chain) was carried out in a study of cytomegalovirus exposure and HLA in healthy donors. At the level of the study: The 90 to 150 validation repertoires were produced on the same platform as the roughly 700 repertoires of the first cohort. This was reported in a later analysis.

The donors were members of the validation cohort comprising approximately 110 subjects, separate from the approximately 630-subject first cohort. This clone appeared once. Its antigen remains unidentified. Method: immunoSEQ multiplex PCR; TCRdb's copy keeps in-frame clones and lacks some. The table lists more than 55,000 clones, approximately 92% of them singletons. Study results and limitations: In the roughly 120 validation repertoires, approximately 94% of cluster scores exceeded 0, per a later analysis. Reportedly, cytomegalovirus status was diagnosed with high sensitivity and specificity.

The TCR comes from a young man in good health and CMV-seronegative. Material: PBMCs.

CDR3 residues: CASRSQGGPGSYEQYF. In nucleotides, the CDR3 is TGTGCAAGTCGCTCCCAGGGGGGTCCTGGGTCCTACGAGCAGTACTTC. The rearrangement joins TRBV12-2 to TRBJ2-7; the table's D call, TRBD1, has no DNA check behind it. TRBV12-2 is a known pseudogene. This CDR3 contains 16 residues.